This T cell receptor beta chain was retrieved from a study of T cell repertoires in cytomegalovirus infection. A single record per CDR3 protein comes from TCRdb applying MiXCR to the reads. Of about 110,000 distinct CDR3 sequences listed, 25% to 35% are singletons. With respect to this clonotype: The antigen is unknown.

J was trimmed by 8 bases and V by 7 bases; bases with no gene match: 9. The CDR3 runs to 14 residues. Germline V gene sequence: CDR1 SGHVS, CDR2 FNYEAQ. Specimen: CD8+ T cells from cultured PBMCs, collected from culture after CMV antigen stimulation. The genes are TRBV7-6 and TRBJ1-4, with 8 bases identical to TRBD1. The receptor's source is a human donor in good health (CMV status not recorded). Some clones in this sample may be carry-over from other donors' samples. CDR3 coding DNA: TGTGCCAGCACCCCGACCGACAGGGGAGAAAAACTGTTTTTT. It encodes CASTPTDRGEKLFF.